This T cell receptor (beta chain) derives from a study of cytomegalovirus exposure and HLA in healthy donors. Study context: There were 100 million to 130 million unique TCR beta sequences, drawn from 180 million or so T cells, in an earlier analysis.

Points from the study as a whole: Later, an analysis found that common viral pathogens appeared to be linked with several of the most significant clusters.

The CDR3 spans 18 residues. The V gene's germline CDR1 is SEHNR and CDR2 FQNEAQ (reference sequence). This clone was recorded once. No antigen is known for it. At one end the junction does not follow the germline gene, possibly because of a read error. Primers: 60 Vbeta forward and 13 Jbeta reverse. Only in-frame clones appear in the TCRdb table, and some are missing; sequencing was by immunoSEQ multiplex PCR. This sample carries 150,000 to 200,000 clones, 80% of them seen once, and the ten largest clones take 1%. The chain is built from TRBV7-9 and TRBJ1-6, with D maybe TRBD1 (6 bases). The clonotype comes from a woman aged 45-65 years in good health and CMV-seropositive. Sequencing was done on a sample of PBMCs. In nucleotides, the CDR3 is TGTTCCAGCAGCTTAGCGCCAGGGGCCTACTCCTATAATTCACCCCTCCACTTT. It translates to CSSSLAPGAYSYNSPLHF. The full variable domain, with the rest looked up from reference TRBV7-9 and TRBJ1-6, is DTGVSQNPRHKITKRGQNVTFRCDPISEHNRLYWYRQTLGQGPEFLTYFQNEAQLEKSRLLSDRFSAERPKGSFSTLEIQRTEQGDSAMYLCSSSLAPGAYSYNSPLHFGNGTRLTVT.